A selection of T cell receptor beta chains follows, all from one sample in a study of blood T cells in healthy people across ages. TCRdb passed the 5' RACE reads through MiXCR, listing each CDR3 protein once. This sample carries about 800,000 distinct CDR3 sequences, around a quarter of them seen once, and the ten largest clones take approximately 4%. The data were also submitted as part of a second study, on T cells of mothers and their children.

Source material: blood. The receptors were gathered from a boy aged 5-17 years in good health. Both conserved end residues are part of each CDR3. The order of the fields is D gene, V gene, J gene, clone size, CDR3 protein, CDR3 DNA. D genes are given only for firm matches. Clone size, where shown, is once, few, many, or a class for clones that have expanded.

-	TRBV20-1	TRBJ2-1	-	CSARPNRVRDPYNEQFF	TGCAGTGCTAGACCTAACAGGGTACGAGATCCCTACAATGAGCAGTTCTTC
-	TRBV29-1	TRBJ2-4	few	CSVEVISQVVF	TGCAGCGTTGAAGTAATTTCCCAGGTGGTGTTC
TRBD2	TRBV27	TRBJ2-7	-	CASSLTGGDYEQYF	TGTGCCAGCAGTTTGACTGGGGGGGACTACGAGCAGTACTTC
-	TRBV29-1	TRBJ2-3	many	CSVEYGTDTQYF	TGCAGCGTTGAGTACGGCACAGATACGCAGTATTTT
-	TRBV5-1	TRBJ2-1	-	CASSPERGGRGEFF	TGCGCCAGCAGCCCCGAGCGTGGGGGGCGTGGGGAGTTCTTC
-	TRBV14	TRBJ1-6	-	CASSQVLHLGDSPLHF	TGTGCCAGCAGCCAGGTACTTCATCTGGGTGATTCACCCCTCCACTTT
-	TRBV12-3/TRBV12-4	TRBJ1-1	-	CASSQGLRTEAFF	TGTGCCAGCAGTCAGGGTTTACGGACTGAAGCTTTCTTT
TRBD1	TRBV29-1	TRBJ2-5	many	CSAGTGYQETQYF	TGCAGCGCCGGGACAGGGTACCAAGAGACCCAGTACTTC
-	TRBV10-3	TRBJ1-3	many	CATQGSSGNTIYF	TGTGCCACCCAGGGGAGCTCTGGAAACACCATATATTTT
-	TRBV4-3	TRBJ1-2	-	CASTPMLGDGYTF	TGCGCCAGCACCCCAATGCTGGGGGATGGCTACACCTTC
-	TRBV4-1	TRBJ1-2	-	CASSQEYGGLDYGYTF	TGCGCCAGCAGCCAAGAATACGGGGGGCTGGACTATGGCTACACCTTC
TRBD1	TRBV6-4	TRBJ2-1	few	CASKDRATYNEQFF	TGTGCCAGTAAGGACAGGGCTACCTACAATGAGCAGTTCTTC
TRBD1	TRBV4-3	TRBJ1-4	-	CASSQDPRGQVNEKLFF	TGCGCCAGCAGCCAAGATCCGAGAGGACAGGTTAATGAAAAACTGTTTTTT
TRBD1	TRBV11-2	TRBJ2-1	few	CASSFTGGFLDEQFF	TGTGCCAGCAGCTTTACAGGGGGGTTTTTAGATGAGCAGTTCTTC
TRBD1	TRBV7-8	TRBJ2-2	-	CASSLDRANTGELLF	TGTGCCAGCAGCTTGGACAGGGCGAACACCGGGGAGCTGCTTTTT
TRBD2	TRBV10-3	TRBJ2-1	-	CAIRPWTSEGNEQFF	TGTGCCATCAGACCCTGGACTAGCGAAGGAAATGAGCAGTTCTTC
-	TRBV6-2/TRBV6-3	TRBJ2-1	-	CASSRLAGVQEQFF	TGTGCCAGCAGTCGGCTAGCAGGGGTTCAGGAGCAGTTCTTC
-	TRBV7-2	TRBJ2-5	once	CASSLGGSSPRETQYF	TGTGCCAGCAGCTTAGGAGGGAGTAGTCCCAGGGAGACCCAGTACTTC
-	TRBV27	TRBJ2-4	many	CASRSKTDLAKNIQYF	TGTGCCAGCAGATCGAAAACCGATTTAGCCAAAAACATTCAGTACTTC
-	TRBV7-9	TRBJ2-5	few	CASSILVQYF	-
TRBD2	TRBV29-1	TRBJ2-2	-	CSATTSGLNTGELFF	TGCAGCGCCACGACTAGCGGGTTGAACACCGGGGAGCTGTTTTTT
TRBD1	TRBV7-9	TRBJ2-3	many	CASSPGTASTDTQYF	TGTGCTAGCAGCCCCGGGACAGCGAGCACAGATACGCAGTATTTT
TRBD1	TRBV20-1	TRBJ1-4	few	CSAQKGTGKEKLFF	TGCAGTGCCCAGAAGGGGACAGGGAAAGAAAAACTGTTTTTT
-	TRBV24-1	TRBJ2-3	-	CATSGLEADTQYF	TGTGCCACCAGTGGCCTAGAGGCGGATACGCAGTATTTT
-	TRBV29-1	TRBJ2-1	few	CSVGRQGPRRDEQFF	TGCAGCGTTGGACGGCAGGGACCCCGGCGGGATGAGCAGTTCTTC
TRBD1	TRBV7-2	TRBJ2-7	few	CASSLAVTGASYEQYF	TGTGCCAGCAGCTTAGCGGTTACAGGGGCCTCCTACGAGCAGTACTTC
-	TRBV4-1	TRBJ1-1	few	CASSQVQGYTEAFF	TGCGCCAGCAGCCAAGTCCAGGGATACACTGAAGCTTTCTTT
-	TRBV27	TRBJ2-7	few	CASTSRAGIIYEQYF	TGTGCCAGCACTTCCAGGGCGGGGATTATCTACGAGCAGTACTTC
TRBD2	TRBV7-9	TRBJ2-7	few	CASSLGGLAVEQYF	TGTGCCAGCAGCTTAGGCGGACTAGCAGTCGAGCAGTACTTC
-	TRBV18	TRBJ2-1	few	CASSPLLDNEQFF	TGTGCCAGCTCACCACTCCTCGACAATGAGCAGTTCTTC
TRBD1	TRBV20-1	TRBJ1-1	few	CSARDPGQSSTEAFF	TGCAGTGCTAGAGATCCGGGACAGAGTTCTACTGAAGCTTTCTTT
-	TRBV18	TRBJ2-7	-	CASSPRQTGTNEQYF	TGTGCCAGCTCACCGCGCCAAACAGGGACCAACGAGCAGTACTTC
-	TRBV15	TRBJ1-5	-	CATSTPWDPDQPQHF	TGTGCCACCAGCACTCCCTGGGACCCCGATCAGCCCCAGCATTTT
-	TRBV25-1	TRBJ1-6	-	CASSISSGRWNSPLHF	TGTGCCAGCAGTATATCTTCGGGGAGGTGGAATTCACCCCTCCACTTT
-	TRBV29-1	TRBJ1-1	-	CSVDGGTEAFF	TGCAGCGTTGACGGAGGTACTGAAGCTTTCTTT
-	TRBV29-1	TRBJ1-1	few	CSVRSGANTEAFF	TGCAGCGTTAGGTCAGGGGCCAACACTGAAGCTTTCTTT
TRBD1	TRBV29-1	TRBJ2-7	-	CSVGDRGLEQYF	TGCAGCGTTGGGGACAGGGGGCTGGAGCAGTACTTC
-	TRBV15	TRBJ2-7	-	CATSRTASSYEQYF	TGTGCCACCAGCAGGACGGCGAGCTCCTACGAGCAGTACTTC
-	TRBV7-2	TRBJ2-3	few	CASSLSWVSDTQYF	TGTGCCAGCAGCTTATCGTGGGTGTCAGATACGCAGTATTTT
-	TRBV5-1	TRBJ2-7	few	CASSLYFRTAAGAEQYF	TGCGCCAGCAGCTTGTATTTTCGGACTGCGGCAGGGGCCGAGCAGTACTTC
-	TRBV20-1	TRBJ1-1	-	CSARGISYTEAFF	TGCAGTGCTAGAGGGATTTCGTACACTGAAGCTTTCTTT
-	TRBV12-3/TRBV12-4	TRBJ1-4	-	CASSLRRDEKLFF	TGTGCCAGCAGTTTGCGTCGGGACGAAAAACTGTTTTTT
-	TRBV20-1	TRBJ2-7	few	CSALALQHGSYEQYF	TGCAGTGCTCTGGCCCTACAGCATGGCTCCTACGAGCAGTACTTC
TRBD2	TRBV29-1	TRBJ2-3	-	CSVEGVLRGGTDTQYF	TGCAGCGTTGAGGGAGTTCTCCGGGGGGGCACAGATACGCAGTATTTT
-	TRBV7-8	TRBJ2-5	few	CASTKGRVETQYF	TGTGCCAGCACCAAAGGACGGGTTGAGACCCAGTACTTC
TRBD1	TRBV28	TRBJ2-7	few	CASSVSGTASYEQYF	TGTGCCAGCAGTGTCTCCGGGACAGCGTCCTACGAGCAGTACTTC
-	TRBV6-2/TRBV6-3	TRBJ1-5	many	CASSYSDEGHQPQHF	TGTGCCAGCAGTTACTCGGACGAGGGCCATCAGCCCCAGCATTTT
-	TRBV6-1	TRBJ1-1	-	CASSEARGFRGAEAFF	TGTGCCAGCAGTGAAGCGAGGGGGTTTCGTGGCGCTGAAGCTTTCTTT
-	TRBV6-1	TRBJ1-2	-	CASILSRVEDGYTF	TGTGCCAGCATCCTGAGCAGGGTGGAGGATGGCTACACCTTC
TRBD1	TRBV29-1	TRBJ1-2	few	CSVETGQGSDYGYTF	TGCAGCGTCGAAACGGGACAGGGGAGCGACTATGGCTACACCTTC
-	TRBV12-3/TRBV12-4	TRBJ2-7	-	CASSFFREQYF	TGTGCCAGCAGTTTTTTCCGGGAGCAGTACTTC
-	TRBV12-3/TRBV12-4	TRBJ1-6	-	CASSRTGIPALHF	TGTGCCAGCAGCCGAACAGGGATCCCTGCCCTCCACTTT